A selection of T cell receptor beta chains follows, all from one sample in a study of a mutant IDH1 vaccine in newly diagnosed glioma. The protocol was immunoSEQ multiplex PCR, while the TCRdb copy is restricted to in-frame clones and leaves out a portion. The table has approximately 60,000 clones, 80% to 90% seen once. No antigen has been identified for these receptors. The specimen was PBMCs, collected from a glioma patient whose treatment included an IDH1 peptide vaccine. These receptors were obtained from a young man with glioma. Both conserved end residues are part of each CDR3. Fields, in order: clone size, D gene, J gene, V gene, CDR3 protein, CDR3 DNA. A D gene is named only where the DNA matches it firmly. Clone size is shown for a subset of rows, as once, few, many or a class of expanded clone.

.	TRBD1	TRBJ1-2	TRBV11-2	CATIRDRGRRGDYGYTF	TGTGCCACCATCCGGGACAGGGGGCGAAGAGGAGACTATGGCTACACCTTC
once	TRBD1	TRBJ1-2	TRBV5-8	CASSLAGQGIKSNYGYTF	TGTGCCAGCAGCTTGGCGGGACAGGGGATAAAGTCTAACTATGGCTACACCTTC
.	TRBD2	TRBJ2-3	TRBV12-5	CASGLVLAGSTDTQYF	TGTGCTAGTGGTTTGGTACTAGCGGGGAGCACAGATACGCAGTATTTT
once	.	TRBJ2-7	TRBV19	CASSTPVSYEQYF	TGTGCCAGTAGTACGCCGGTCAGCTACGAGCAGTACTTC
.	.	TRBJ1-2	TRBV10-3	CAISRDGNYGYTF	TGTGCCATCAGTCGGGACGGTAACTATGGCTACACCTTC
.	.	TRBJ2-7	TRBV4-1	CASSQDETGFYEQYF	TGCGCCAGCAGCCAAGACGAGACTGGCTTCTACGAGCAGTACTTC
.	.	TRBJ1-2	TRBV19	CASTSQGYGYTF	TGTGCCAGTACCTCACAAGGTTATGGCTACACCTTC
.	.	TRBJ1-1	TRBV11-2	CASSLERRGTEAFF	TGTGCCAGCAGCTTGGAAAGGAGGGGCACTGAAGCTTTCTTT
.	TRBD1	TRBJ2-7	TRBV6-6	CASSKQGVTSYEQYF	TGTGCCAGCAGCAAGCAGGGGGTGACGTCCTACGAGCAGTACTTC
.	.	TRBJ2-1	TRBV18	CASSPPGRGEQFF	TGTGCCAGCTCACCACCTGGTCGGGGGGAGCAGTTCTTC
.	.	TRBJ2-5	TRBV6-1	CASRVVSQTQYF	TGTGCCAGCAGAGTGGTCTCCCAGACCCAGTACTTC
.	.	TRBJ2-7	TRBV5-5	CASLAYFTGYEQYF	TGTGCCAGCTTAGCTTATTTTACCGGGTACGAGCAGTACTTC
.	.	TRBJ1-5	TRBV27	CASSPLRGQPTRVNQPQHF	TGTGCCAGCAGTCCTCTTCGGGGGCAGCCTACGAGAGTCAATCAGCCCCAGCATTTT
.	.	TRBJ1-6	TRBV2	CASSDRTASNSPLHF	TGTGCCAGCAGTGACAGGACAGCGAGTAATTCACCCCTCCACTTT
.	.	TRBJ2-3	TRBV15	CATSREGGAGTPRTDTQYF	TGTGCCACCAGCAGAGAAGGGGGGGCGGGGACTCCTCGCACAGATACGCAGTATTTT
.	.	TRBJ2-7	TRBV18	CASSPGSLYEQYF	TGTGCCAGCTCACCGGGCAGCCTATACGAGCAGTACTTC
.	.	TRBJ1-5	TRBV28	CASSLRASNQPQHF	TGTGCCAGCAGTTTACGAGCTAGCAATCAGCCCCAGCATTTT
.	TRBD1	TRBJ1-1	TRBV18	CASSPDRGGTEAFF	TGTGCCAGCTCACCGGACAGGGGCGGGACTGAAGCTTTCTTT
.	TRBD2	TRBJ2-3	TRBV5-1	CASNRPSGGSTDTQYF	TGCGCCAGCAACCGGCCTAGCGGGGGTAGCACAGATACGCAGTATTTT
.	.	TRBJ1-2	TRBV9	CASSGLTGTTGYGYTF	TGTGCCAGCAGTGGTCTTACGGGCACAACAGGATATGGCTACACCTTC
.	.	TRBJ2-2	TRBV13	CASSFTLNTGELFF	TGTGCCAGCAGCTTCACGTTGAACACCGGGGAGCTGTTTTTT
.	TRBD1	TRBJ2-7	TRBV30	CAWSDGTGFYEQYF	TGTGCCTGGAGTGATGGGACAGGGTTTTACGAGCAGTACTTC
.	.	TRBJ1-2	TRBV2	CASTYRRAGSNYGYTF	TGTGCCAGCACCTATCGGAGGGCGGGATCTAACTATGGCTACACCTTC
.	.	TRBJ1-3	TRBV4-1	CASSQGPKSGNTIYF	TGCGCCAGCAGCCAGGGACCTAAATCTGGAAACACCATATATTTT
.	.	TRBJ1-4	TRBV9	CASSVETGAATNEKLFF	TGTGCCAGCAGCGTAGAGACAGGCGCTGCAACTAATGAAAAACTGTTTTTT
.	TRBD1	TRBJ2-7	TRBV6-5	CASSGQGARYEQYF	TGTGCCAGCAGCGGACAGGGGGCGCGGTACGAGCAGTACTTC
.	TRBD1	TRBJ1-2	TRBV7-8	CASSFRTGGYGYTF	TGTGCCAGCAGCTTTAGGACAGGGGGCTATGGCTACACCTTC
.	TRBD1	TRBJ1-4	TRBV5-1	CASSVTQGRSEKLFF	TGCGCCAGCAGCGTCACACAGGGGCGGTCTGAAAAACTGTTTTTT
.	TRBD1	TRBJ1-2	TRBV25-1	CASSARQGRYGYTF	TGTGCCAGCAGTGCTCGACAGGGTCGCTATGGCTACACCTTC
.	.	TRBJ1-1	TRBV11-3	CASSPSGGGTEAFF	TGTGCCAGCAGCCCCAGTGGCGGCGGGACTGAAGCTTTCTTT
.	.	TRBJ2-3	TRBV19	CASSITPGGTDTQYF	TGTGCCAGTAGTATCACCCCGGGGGGCACAGATACGCAGTATTTT
.	.	TRBJ1-3	TRBV10-1	CASSDRGSGNTIYF	TGCGCCAGCAGTGACAGGGGCTCTGGAAACACCATATATTTT
.	.	TRBJ2-6	TRBV21-1	CASSLDSSFSGANVLTF	TGTGCCAGCAGTTTGGACAGTTCTTTCTCTGGGGCCAACGTCCTGACTTTC
.	TRBD1	TRBJ1-1	TRBV11-2	CASSSRQGLRGTEAFF	TGTGCCAGCAGCTCCCGACAGGGGTTGAGGGGGACTGAAGCTTTCTTT
.	.	TRBJ2-5	TRBV18	CASSPKETQYF	TGTGCCAGCTCACCGAAAGAGACCCAGTACTTC
.	.	TRBJ1-2	TRBV6-5	CASSYSDNYGYTF	TGTGCCAGCAGTTACTCAGACAACTATGGCTACACCTTC
.	.	TRBJ2-2	TRBV28	CASSTPGGVQYTGELFF	TGTGCCAGCAGTACCCCAGGCGGGGTCCAATACACCGGGGAGCTGTTTTTT
.	.	TRBJ2-4	TRBV19	CASSTTERTVKNIQYF	TGTGCCAGTAGTACCACAGAACGGACAGTTAAAAACATTCAGTACTTC
.	.	TRBJ2-7	TRBV5-1	CASSLAGGSHYEQYF	TGCGCCAGCAGCTTGGCGGGGGGCAGTCACTACGAGCAGTACTTC
.	.	TRBJ1-1	TRBV5-4	CASSLVWVTGRNTEAFF	TGTGCCAGCAGCTTGGTATGGGTGACAGGAAGGAACACTGAAGCTTTCTTT
.	.	TRBJ2-7	TRBV19	CASSMDRTYEQYF	TGTGCCAGTAGTATGGACAGAACCTACGAGCAGTACTTC
few	.	TRBJ2-7	TRBV27	CASRSNDRTYEQYF	TGTGCCAGCAGGTCTAACGACAGGACCTACGAGCAGTACTTC
.	TRBD1	TRBJ2-6	TRBV5-1	CASSRLRTGNSGANVLTF	TGCGCCAGCAGCCGACTCCGGACAGGGAACTCTGGGGCCAACGTCCTGACTTTC
.	.	TRBJ1-6	TRBV7-8	CASSLVPGITMDSPLHF	TGTGCCAGCAGCTTAGTCCCAGGGATAACGATGGATTCACCCCTCCACTTT
.	TRBD2	TRBJ2-1	TRBV6-6	CASSYSGSGGAGEQFF	TGTGCCAGCAGTTACTCAGGCAGCGGGGGGGCCGGTGAGCAGTTCTTC
.	TRBD1	TRBJ1-1	TRBV19	CASSPGQANTEAFF	TGTGCCAGTAGTCCTGGACAGGCGAACACTGAAGCTTTCTTT
.	TRBD1	TRBJ1-5	TRBV30	CAWSEDRGGNQPQHF	TGTGCCTGGAGCGAGGACAGGGGGGGCAATCAGCCCCAGCATTTT
.	.	TRBJ2-1	TRBV5-1	CASSLASPRSSYNEQFF	TGCGCCAGCAGCTTGGCCTCCCCCCGGAGCTCCTACAATGAGCAGTTCTTC
few	TRBD2	TRBJ2-7	TRBV9	CASSVGQRGTSRYEQYF	TGTGCCAGCAGCGTTGGTCAGCGGGGGACCTCACGCTACGAGCAGTACTTC
.	.	TRBJ2-5	TRBV5-5	CASSFRGGETQYF	TGTGCCAGCAGCTTTAGGGGAGGAGAGACCCAGTACTTC
.	.	TRBJ2-2	TRBV13	CASSPRGGNTGELFF	TGTGCCAGCAGCCCCCGGGGCGGGAACACCGGGGAGCTGTTTTTT
.	.	TRBJ2-2	TRBV9	CASSPWRAGELFF	TGTGCCAGCAGCCCCTGGCGGGCCGGGGAGCTGTTTTTT